These 26 T cell receptor beta chains were all obtained from the same sample, sequenced in a study of shared clonotypes between healthy human individuals. Positive CCR7 selection of CD45RO-negative cells yielded the naive CD8 cells, and terminally differentiated effector memory CD45RA+ cells were excluded. Sequencing was performed with immunoSEQ multiplex PCR; in TCRdb, only in-frame clones are kept and a portion is missing. The sample consists of millions of clones, about 92% of them appearing once. The sequenced sample was naive CD8+ T cells from PBMCs. These receptors originate from a man younger than 30 in good health. Some clones in this sample may be carry-over from other donors' samples.

The sample holds one count of this clone. The CDR3 sequence is CASSSGTGVLTEAFF. Written as DNA, the CDR3 is TGTGCCAGCAGTTCCGGGACAGGGGTTTTGACTGAAGCTTTCTTT. V is TRBV27 and J is TRBJ1-1; 10 nucleotides match TRBD1. The CDR3 sequence is 15 residues long. With 4 bases clipped from V and 5 bases from J, the junction kept 7 bases outside the gene matches. CDR1 MNHEY and CDR2 SMNVEV come from the germline V gene (reference sequence).

This chain joins TRBV5-1 and TRBJ2-7; D is ambiguous. Trimming took 7 bases from V and 4 from J, leaving 18 bases between them. The germline V gene has CDR1 SGHRS and CDR2 YFSETQ. The CDR3 is 14 amino acids. The CDR3 nucleotides read TGCGCCAGCGCAGCAGATGGAACAATATACGAGCAGTACTTC. As protein: CASAADGTIYEQYF.

The rearrangement joins TRBV15 to TRBJ2-7; a weak D match, TRBD2 (6 bases). The germline V gene encodes CDR1 LNHNV and CDR2 YYDKDF (reference sequence). This CDR3 has 15 amino acids. Deletions cut 5 bases from V and 3 bases from J, with 17 bases between. The CDR3: CATSLHKTGVYEQYF. The CDR3 bases are TGTGCCACCAGCCTCCACAAAACGGGAGTCTACGAGCAGTACTTC.

The J gene is TRBJ1-4, the V gene TRBV27; a possible D gene is TRBD1 (6 bases). Germline V gene sequence: CDR1 MNHEY, CDR2 SMNVEV (reference sequence). The CDR3 sequence is 14 residues long. The V end lost 3 bases, the J end lost 8 bases, and 13 bases lay between the germline ends. CDR3 in DNA: TGTGCCAGCAGTTTTGGAGGGGGTGGAGAAAAACTGTTTTTT. Translation gives CASSFGGGGEKLFF.

The genes are TRBV9 and TRBJ2-5, with D uncertain. The CDR3 sequence is 13 residues long. The germline gives CDR1 SGDLS, CDR2 YYNGEE. Trimming shortened V by 4 bases and J by 6 bases, and 13 bases separated the two germline ends. Here the CDR3 reads CASSSDQAKTQYF. For the CDR3, the DNA is TGTGCCAGCAGCTCCGACCAGGCAAAGACCCAGTACTTC.

The CDR3 reads CSVEEPREKLFF. The CDR3 coding sequence is TGCAGCGTTGAAGAACCAAGGGAAAAACTGTTTTTT. V and J are TRBV29-1 and TRBJ1-4; D call uncertain. V shed 0 bases and J shed 8 bases, with 7 bases lying between them. The CDR3 is 12 residues long. Germline CDR1 is SQVTM and CDR2 is ANQGSEA.

V and J are TRBV30 and TRBJ1-5; the match to TRBD1 covers 7 bases. This CDR3 spans 16 amino acids. Germline CDR1 reads GTSNPN; CDR2 reads SVGIG (reference sequence). V shed 0 bases and J 4 bases; nucleotides not matched to a gene: 9. The DNA for the CDR3 is TGTGCCTGGAGTGTAAAAACAGGGGTATGGAATCAGCCCCAGCATTTT. Its translation is CAWSVKTGVWNQPQHF. Using reference TRBV30 and TRBJ1-5 for the parts outside the CDR3, the full variable domain is SQTIHQWPATLVQPVGSPLSLECTVEGTSNPNLYWYRQAAGRGLQLLFYSVGIGQISSEVPQNLSASRPQDRQFILSSKKLLLSDSGFYLCAWSVKTGVWNQPQHFGDGTRLSIL.

The chain carries TRBV4-3 and TRBJ2-7; tentative D call: TRBD2 (6 bases). The CDR3 runs 21 residues. The germline V gene encodes CDR1 LGHNA and CDR2 YSLEER. V was cut by 1 base and J by 2 bases, with 30 bases left in between. The DNA of the CDR3 is TGCGCCAGCAGCCAAGGGGTATCCCCGGGGGTAGGAGCCACAAACACCTACGAGCAGTACTTC. This codes for CASSQGVSPGVGATNTYEQYF.

V is TRBV11-3 and J is TRBJ2-1; a weak D match, TRBD1 (5 bases). The V gene's germline CDR1 is SGHNT and CDR2 YENEEA. The germline V and J ends were trimmed by 5 bases and 5 bases, with 13 bases remaining between them. The CDR3 spans 14 residues. In nucleotides, the CDR3 is TGTGCCAGCAGCCCAGACCCCAGGGACAATGAGCAGTTCTTC. This codes for CASSPDPRDNEQFF. Based on the CDR3 plus reference TRBV11-3 and TRBJ2-1, the full variable domain is EAGVVQSPRYKIIEKKQPVAFWCNPISGHNTLYWYLQNLGQGPELLIRYENEEAVDDSQLPKDRFSAERLKGVDSTLKIQPAELGDSAVYLCASSPDPRDNEQFFGPGTRLTVL.

V gene TRBV2 combines with J gene TRBJ2-5, with TRBD2 identical over 14 bases. The CDR3 has 19 residues. Germline lookup yields CDR1 SNHLY and CDR2 FYNNEI. With 2 bases clipped from V and 5 bases from J, the junction kept 13 bases outside the gene matches. CDR3 region: CASSEIWGLAGDQGETQYF. The CDR3 nucleotides read TGTGCCAGCAGTGAAATTTGGGGACTAGCGGGAGACCAAGGGGAGACCCAGTACTTC.

As concerns this clone: Additional DNA sequences in this sample encode the identical CDR3. The chain uses TRBV11-3 and TRBJ2-2, with TRBD2 matching 15 bases. The V gene's germline CDR1 is SGHNT and CDR2 YENEEA. Unmatched junction bases numbered 4, after V lost 4 bases and J lost 4 bases. This CDR3 is 17 amino acids long. This CDR3 reads CASSSRTSGRATGELFF. The CDR3 coding sequence is TGTGCCAGCAGCTCTAGGACTAGCGGGAGGGCCACCGGGGAGCTGTTTTTT.

This sequence joins TRBV7-9 and TRBJ1-2; D remains unclear. The CDR3 runs 16 residues. The germline gives CDR1 SEHNR, CDR2 FQNEAQ (reference sequence). V was trimmed by 2 bases and J by 2 bases, leaving 15 bases between them. Here the CDR3 reads CASSLPGRNSNYGYTF. CDR3 bases: TGTGCCAGCAGCTTACCCGGGCGGAACTCGAACTATGGCTACACCTTC.

The J gene is TRBJ2-1, the V gene TRBV9; D might be TRBD2 (5 bases). V was shortened by 0 bases and J by 8 bases, with 9 bases between the two germline ends. The CDR3 loop spans 13 amino acids. Germline lookup yields CDR1 SGDLS and CDR2 YYNGEE. CDR3 DNA sequence: TGTGCCAGCAGCGTAGCCGGAGGTCATGAGCAGTTCTTC. Its translation is CASSVAGGHEQFF.

The chain couples TRBV27 to TRBJ1-1, with D perhaps matching TRBD1 (5 bases). The germline gives CDR1 MNHEY, CDR2 SMNVEV (reference sequence). The V gene lost 0 bases and the J gene lost 4 bases, with 12 bases spanning the gap. This CDR3 is built from 15 residues. The CDR3 DNA follows: TGTGCCAGCAGTTTATCGGGGGAATTAGGCACTGAAGCTTTCTTT. Residues: CASSLSGELGTEAFF.

V usage is TRBV27 and J usage is TRBJ2-3; no firm D call. In germline, CDR1 is MNHEY, CDR2 SMNVEV (reference sequence). Trimming shortened V by 8 bases and J by 6 bases, and 9 bases separated the two germline ends. This CDR3 is 11 amino acids long. The CDR3 region has the DNA TGTGCCAGCTCGAAAGGGGATACGCAGTATTTT. This translates into CASSKGDTQYF.

CDR3 nucleotides: TGTGCCAGCAGCTTAGTTAAGTCGGGTACCCAAGAGACCCAGTACTTC. Its translation: CASSLVKSGTQETQYF. This chain uses TRBV7-6 with TRBJ2-5; the D is unclear. The germline V gene encodes CDR1 SGHVS and CDR2 FNYEAQ. V lost 1 base to trimming and J lost 1 base, with 13 bases between them. This CDR3 is 16 amino acids long.

This chain uses TRBV9 with TRBJ2-2; TRBD1 matches 9 bases. Germline assignment: CDR1 SGDLS and CDR2 YYNGEE. After removal of 3 bases from V and 6 bases from J, the junction contained 6 bases not matched to a gene. The CDR3 is made up of 15 amino acids. CDR3 in amino acids: CASSAGQGYAGELFF. CDR3 sequence (DNA): TGTGCCAGCAGCGCCGGACAGGGGTACGCCGGGGAGCTGTTTTTT.

The V call is TRBV7-9, the J call TRBJ2-1, with 8 bases lining up with TRBD1. The CDR3 contains 19 residues. V shed 5 bases, J shed 3 bases, and the junction held 18 bases outside the gene matches. Germline values: CDR1 SEHNR, CDR2 FQNEAQ (reference sequence). This chain's CDR3 is CASSGTDRDESRDYNEQFF. The CDR3 DNA sequence: TGTGCCAGCAGCGGAACGGACAGGGATGAGTCCAGGGACTACAATGAGCAGTTCTTC.

The chain recombines TRBV5-4 with TRBJ2-3; 7 bases are a match to TRBD2. Per the germline V gene, CDR1 is SGHNT and CDR2 is YYREEE (reference sequence). After removal of 10 bases from V and 0 bases from J, the junction contained 11 bases not matched to a gene. The CDR3 extends over 15 amino acids. The DNA of the CDR3 is TGTGCCTTGGGGCGCGGGGGAACAAGCACAGATACGCAGTATTTT. Protein product: CALGRGGTSTDTQYF. The full variable domain, in which reference TRBV5-4 and TRBJ2-3 provide the parts outside the CDR3, is ETGVTQSPTHLIKTRGQQVTLRCSSQSGHNTVSWYQQALGQGPQFIFQYYREEENGRGNFPPRFSGLQFPNYSSELNVNALELDDSALYLCALGRGGTSTDTQYFGPGTRLTVL.

The J gene is TRBJ2-3, the V gene TRBV7-9, with unresolved D. The V gene's germline CDR1 is SEHNR and CDR2 FQNEAQ (reference sequence). The CDR3 length is 13 residues. V was shortened by 1 base and J by 5 bases, with 7 bases between the two germline ends. The CDR3 loop reads CASSLGVGDTQYF. The CDR3 DNA reads TGTGCCAGCAGCTTAGGGGTTGGAGATACGCAGTATTTT.

The V call is TRBV10-3, the J call TRBJ2-1, with TRBD2 matching 8 bases. The CDR3 runs to 16 residues. The junction had 5 bases not matched to a gene; V was cut back by 0 bases and J by 4 bases. CDR1 is ENHRY and CDR2 is SYGVKD in the germline V gene. CDR3 protein: CAISESQRELYNEQFF. The CDR3 DNA sequence: TGTGCCATCAGTGAGTCGCAGCGGGAGCTATACAATGAGCAGTTCTTC.

This chain uses TRBV6-4 with TRBJ2-1; D is unclear. V was cut by 4 bases and J by 0 bases, with 10 bases left in between. The CDR3 loop spans 15 amino acids. The V gene's germline CDR1 is MRHNA and CDR2 SNTAGT. As DNA, the CDR3 is TGTGCCAGCAGTGTTGACGTAAGCTCCTACAATGAGCAGTTCTTC. This translates into CASSVDVSSYNEQFF.

The rearrangement joins TRBV13 to TRBJ2-5; tentatively, D is TRBD1 (6 bases). The CDR3 is 13 amino acids. Germline CDR1 reads PRHDT; CDR2 reads FYEKMQ (reference sequence). Trimming removed 7 bases from V and 1 base from J, with 10 bases in between. The CDR3 region has the DNA TGTGCCAGCAACAGGGCTAGCCAAGAGACCCAGTACTTC. It is translated as CASNRASQETQYF.

The V gene is TRBV13, the J gene TRBJ2-7, with 11 bases aligning to TRBD2. CDR1 PRHDT and CDR2 FYEKMQ come from the germline V gene (reference sequence). V shed 4 bases, J shed 7 bases, and the junction held 12 bases outside the gene matches. The CDR3 has 16 residues. CDR3 coding DNA: TGTGCCAGCAGCTCTACCGGGACTAGCGGTGTTGGGGAGCAGTACTTC. This translates into CASSSTGTSGVGEQYF.

The CDR3 DNA reads TGTGCCAGCAGCTTAGTGGGCCCTCCAGCGGTATGGATTGAGCAGTTCTTC. Its translation is CASSLVGPPAVWIEQFF. This sequence joins TRBV7-9 and TRBJ2-1; a weak D match, TRBD2 (5 bases). Germline V gene data show CDR1 as SEHNR and CDR2 as FQNEAQ (reference sequence). V was trimmed by 1 base and J by 9 bases, leaving 22 bases between them. The CDR3 has 17 residues.

This rearrangement joins TRBV7-2 to TRBJ2-1; 7 nucleotides agree with TRBD1. CDR1 SGHTA and CDR2 FQGNSA come from the germline V gene. This CDR3 has 13 residues. After removal of 6 bases from V and 6 bases from J, the junction contained 5 bases not matched to a gene. CDR3 region: CASRTGISNEQFF. The CDR3, as DNA: TGTGCCAGCAGGACAGGGATCAGCAATGAGCAGTTCTTC.